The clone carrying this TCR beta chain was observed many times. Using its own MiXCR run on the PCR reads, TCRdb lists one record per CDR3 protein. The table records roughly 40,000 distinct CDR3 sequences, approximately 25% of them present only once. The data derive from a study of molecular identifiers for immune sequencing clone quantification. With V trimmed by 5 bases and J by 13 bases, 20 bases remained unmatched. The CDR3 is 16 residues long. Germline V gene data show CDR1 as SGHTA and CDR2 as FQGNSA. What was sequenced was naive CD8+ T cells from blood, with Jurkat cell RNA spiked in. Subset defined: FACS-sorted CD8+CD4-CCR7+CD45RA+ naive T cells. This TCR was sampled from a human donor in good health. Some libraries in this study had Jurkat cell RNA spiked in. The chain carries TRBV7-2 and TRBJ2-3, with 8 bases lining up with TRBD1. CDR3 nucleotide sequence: TGTGCCAGCAGCCCACGGACAGGGCTCTCCGGTTTGGTCAAGTATTTT. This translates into CASSPRTGLSGLVKYF.